This T cell receptor (beta chain) was found in a study of blood T cell repertoires in COVID-19 (dated by TCRdb to between 2020 and 2021). About the full investigation: Collaborator samples came from the United States, Italy and Spain and covered acute and convalescent phases of COVID-19. The repertoires were made available in a free public database intended to serve as a resource for research on the immune response to SARS-CoV-2. Where available, HLA class I and class II types were taken from metadata supplied by the sample provider and were not determined by assay-based typing. The material from the prospective study consisted of cDNA or gDNA derived from T cells, B-cell-depleted T cells, or PBMCs. A de-identified subject ID, COVID-19 status, age in years and sex were almost always included in the sample metadata. The samples were drawn from two sources: the first 160 participants of the ongoing ImmuneRACE study, and some 1,300 subjects contributed by 6 global collaborators. Deeply sampled blood TCRbeta repertoires from subjects exposed to, actively infected with, or recovered from COVID-19 were included in the dataset.

The CDR3 runs 18 residues from the cysteine to the phenylalanine. The CDR3 DNA has 54 bases and is translated from base 1. Ends trimmed: V by 0 bases, J by 3 bases; bases unmatched to a gene: 12. According to the germline V gene (reference sequence), CDR1 reads LGHDT and CDR2 reads YNNKEL. One collaborating source in Seattle enrolled patients while the patients were actively infected and followed the patients over time throughout the course of disease. The collaborating institutions used their own protocols to collect whole blood in K2EDTA tubes. For TCRbeta analysis, collaborator samples were shipped as frozen whole blood, as isolated PBMCs, or as DNA extracted from either sample type. Overall results and qualifications from the work: The amount of clinical and demographic metadata varied by source and participant and was provided uncurated.

The immunoSEQ Assay, a bias-controlled multiplex PCR, was used to amplify TCRbeta CDR3 regions from genomic DNA. Processing in the source paper ran as follows. The number of nucleated cells in each sample was estimated from the amplification of reference gene primers within the assay. To quantify the absolute abundance of each unique TCRbeta CDR3 rearrangement, sequence reads were collapsed and filtered. For each sample, productive Simpson clonality was calculated by taking the square root of Simpson's diversity index across productive rearrangements. Sourced from immuneACCESS, this table was stored by TCRdb with only in-frame sequences that have V and J called. A share of the clones is absent; for the studies checked, an unresolved V gene accounts for under half, and the remainder has no known explanation. The DNA gave D and trimming, while V, J and clone size come from that table. The sample data list hundreds of thousands of clones, and roughly nine tenths of these were observed just once. The top ten constitute roughly 0.92% of the sample.

A note on this clone: Its antigen is still unknown. No quality values exist for individual bases; no much larger clone is one base distant.

The receptor was isolated from a young man with COVID-19, enrolled during active disease. The chain is assembled from TRBV3-1 (or the pseudogene TRBV3-2) and TRBJ2-3; 7 central nucleotides agree with TRBD2. The material sequenced was peripheral blood. The CDR3 in this case is CASSQDLSGLADTDTQYF. Read as DNA, the sequence is TGTGCCAGCAGCCAAGATCTTAGTGGGCTAGCGGATACAGATACGCAGTATTTT.